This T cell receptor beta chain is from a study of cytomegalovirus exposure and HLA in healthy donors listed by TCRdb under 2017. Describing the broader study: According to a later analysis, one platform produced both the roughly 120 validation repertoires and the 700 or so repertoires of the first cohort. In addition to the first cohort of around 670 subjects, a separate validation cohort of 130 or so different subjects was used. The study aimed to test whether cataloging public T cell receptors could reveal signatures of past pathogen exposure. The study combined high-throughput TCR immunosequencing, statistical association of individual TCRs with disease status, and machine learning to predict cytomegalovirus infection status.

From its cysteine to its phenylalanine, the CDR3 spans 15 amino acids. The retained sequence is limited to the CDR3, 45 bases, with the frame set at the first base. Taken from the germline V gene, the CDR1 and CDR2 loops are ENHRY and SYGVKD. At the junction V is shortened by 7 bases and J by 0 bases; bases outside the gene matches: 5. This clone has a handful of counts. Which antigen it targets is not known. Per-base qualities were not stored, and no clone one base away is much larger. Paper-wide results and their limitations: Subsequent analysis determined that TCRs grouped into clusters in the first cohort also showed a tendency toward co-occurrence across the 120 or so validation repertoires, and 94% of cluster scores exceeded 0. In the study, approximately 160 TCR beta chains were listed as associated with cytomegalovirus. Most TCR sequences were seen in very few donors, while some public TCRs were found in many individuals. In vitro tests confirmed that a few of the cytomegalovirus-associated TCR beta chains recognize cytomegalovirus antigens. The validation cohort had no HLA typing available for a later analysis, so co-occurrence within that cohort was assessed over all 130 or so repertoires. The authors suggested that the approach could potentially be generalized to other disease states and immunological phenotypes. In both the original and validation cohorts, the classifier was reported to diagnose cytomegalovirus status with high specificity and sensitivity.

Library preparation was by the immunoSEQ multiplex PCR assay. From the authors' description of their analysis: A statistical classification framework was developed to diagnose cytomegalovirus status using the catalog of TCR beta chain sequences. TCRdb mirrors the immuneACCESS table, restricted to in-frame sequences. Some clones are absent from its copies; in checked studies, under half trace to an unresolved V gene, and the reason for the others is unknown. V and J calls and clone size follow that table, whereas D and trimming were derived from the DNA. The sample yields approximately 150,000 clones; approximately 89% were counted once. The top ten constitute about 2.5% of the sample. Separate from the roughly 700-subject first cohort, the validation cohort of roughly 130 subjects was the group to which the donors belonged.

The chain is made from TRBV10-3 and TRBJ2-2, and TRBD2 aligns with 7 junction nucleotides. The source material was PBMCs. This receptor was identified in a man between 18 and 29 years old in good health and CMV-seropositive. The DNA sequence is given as TGTGCCATCAAGATGAGCGGGGCGAACACCGGGGAGCTGTTTTTT. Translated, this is CAIKMSGANTGELFF.